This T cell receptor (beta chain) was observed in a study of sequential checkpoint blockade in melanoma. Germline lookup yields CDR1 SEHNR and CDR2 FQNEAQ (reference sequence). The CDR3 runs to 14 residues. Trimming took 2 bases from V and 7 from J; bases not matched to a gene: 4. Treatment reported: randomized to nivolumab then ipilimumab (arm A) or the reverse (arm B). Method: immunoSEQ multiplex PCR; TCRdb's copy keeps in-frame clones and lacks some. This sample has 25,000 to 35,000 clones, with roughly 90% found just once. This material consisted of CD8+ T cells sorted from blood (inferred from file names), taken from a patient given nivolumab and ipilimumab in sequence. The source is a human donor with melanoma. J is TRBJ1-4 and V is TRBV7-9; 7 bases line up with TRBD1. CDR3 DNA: TGTGCCAGCAGCTTAAGACAGGGTACTGAAAAACTGTTTTTT. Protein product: CASSLRQGTEKLFF.